The subject of this entry is one TCR beta chain. Its target is not known. The sample originates from a study of T cell responses to AZD1222 COVID-19 vaccine. Whole-study findings and limits: Spike regions recognized by vaccine-associated CD4 TCRs spanned the protein, led by 160-218 and 743-854. Clonal diversity may have been underestimated in mostly white British donors. It was only after the peak T cell response that any repertoires were sampled.

Produced via immunoSEQ multiplex PCR; TCRdb's table is partial and in-frame only. The table records 86,000 or so clones, around nine tenths of them present only once. The germline V gene has CDR1 SNHLY and CDR2 FYNNEI. This CDR3 region has 14 residues. Germline trimming cut 7 bases from V and 5 bases from J; bases unmatched to any gene: 7. The chain employs TRBV2 and TRBJ1-1; 10 nucleotides line up with TRBD1. This sequence originates from an adult in good health. Sample: peripheral blood, taken on day 0 of MenACWY control vaccination. The CDR3 loop reads CASMIGTGETEAFF. CDR3 nucleotides: TGTGCCAGCATGATAGGGACAGGGGAAACTGAAGCTTTCTTT.